A single T cell receptor (beta chain) is shown here with its context. The antigen remains undetermined. Data came from immunoSEQ multiplex PCR; TCRdb stores just in-frame clones and leaves some out. The data contain fewer than 100,000 clones, 91% of them singletons. These data come from a study of a mutant IDH1 vaccine in newly diagnosed glioma. Time point indicated: week 5, during vaccination. One vaccine dose held 300 ug of mutant IDH1 20-mer peptide and came with topical imiquimod. Sequenced here: PBMCs, sampled from a glioma patient whose treatment included an IDH1 peptide vaccine. The source is a woman aged 45-59 years with glioma.

The CDR3 sequence: CASSPQGDGNQPQHF. In DNA form, the CDR3 reads TGTGCCAGCTCACCACAGGGGGACGGCAATCAGCCCCAGCATTTT. The chain has TRBV18 and TRBJ1-5, with D possibly matching TRBD1 (6 bases). Germline V lookup: CDR1 KGHSH, CDR2 LQKENI. Trimming cost V 1 base and J 2 bases, with 9 bases left between them. This CDR3 spans 15 amino acids.